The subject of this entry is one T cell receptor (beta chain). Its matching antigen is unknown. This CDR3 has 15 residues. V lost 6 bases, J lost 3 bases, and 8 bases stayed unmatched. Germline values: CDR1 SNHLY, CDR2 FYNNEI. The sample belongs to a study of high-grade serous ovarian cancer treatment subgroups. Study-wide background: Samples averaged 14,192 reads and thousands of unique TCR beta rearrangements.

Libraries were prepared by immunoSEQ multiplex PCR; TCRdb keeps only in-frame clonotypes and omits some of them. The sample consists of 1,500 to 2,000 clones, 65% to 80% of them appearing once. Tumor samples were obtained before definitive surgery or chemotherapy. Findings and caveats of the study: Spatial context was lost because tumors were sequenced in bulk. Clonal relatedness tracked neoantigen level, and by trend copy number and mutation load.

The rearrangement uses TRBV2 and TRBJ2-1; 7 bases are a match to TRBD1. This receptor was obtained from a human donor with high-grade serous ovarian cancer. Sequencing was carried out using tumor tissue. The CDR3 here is CASSRRGQDYNEQFF. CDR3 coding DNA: TGTGCCAGCAGCCGACGTGGACAGGACTACAATGAGCAGTTCTTC.